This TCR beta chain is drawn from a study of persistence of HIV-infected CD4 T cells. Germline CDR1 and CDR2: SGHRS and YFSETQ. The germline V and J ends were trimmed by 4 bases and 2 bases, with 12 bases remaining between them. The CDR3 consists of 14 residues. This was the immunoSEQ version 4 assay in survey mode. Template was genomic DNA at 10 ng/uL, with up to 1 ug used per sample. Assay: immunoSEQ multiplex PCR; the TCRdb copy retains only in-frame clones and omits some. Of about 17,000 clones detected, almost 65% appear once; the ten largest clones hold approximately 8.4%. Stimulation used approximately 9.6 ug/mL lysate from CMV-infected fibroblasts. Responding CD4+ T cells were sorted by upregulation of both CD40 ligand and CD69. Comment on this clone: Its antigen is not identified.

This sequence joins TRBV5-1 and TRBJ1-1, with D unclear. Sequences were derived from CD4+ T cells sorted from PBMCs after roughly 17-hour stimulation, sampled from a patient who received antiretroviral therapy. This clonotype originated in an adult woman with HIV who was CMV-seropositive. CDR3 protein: CASSPSAANTEAFF. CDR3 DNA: TGCGCCAGCAGCCCGTCCGCGGCAAACACTGAAGCTTTCTTT.